Only one count was recorded for the clone carrying this T cell receptor (beta chain). The antigen remains undetermined. The sample is drawn from a study of CD8 T cells in ankylosing spondylitis. Findings and limits, study-wide: Disease-linked clones proved CD8+ and comparatively uncommon in peripheral blood. There was a TCR beta motif, made of several highly homologous variants, that appeared characteristic of ankylosing spondylitis blood.

Quantitative 5'-RACE with molecular barcodes was used to make the TCR beta libraries. TCRdb redid the calling of the 5' RACE reads with MiXCR, one entry per CDR3 protein. Among approximately 400,000 distinct CDR3 sequences listed, roughly a quarter were seen once. V was cut by 8 bases and J by 3 bases, with 14 bases left in between. CDR3 length equals 13 residues. CDR1 and CDR2 (germline): DFQATT, SNEGSKA (reference sequence). The sequenced sample was blood, either unsorted or a sorted T cell fraction (not recorded which). The J gene is TRBJ1-3, the V gene TRBV20-1, with a possible D match to TRBD1 (5 bases). This receptor was obtained from a male donor with ankylosing spondylitis. CDR3 sequence (DNA): TGCAGTACATCCGCGACAGTTGGAAACACCATATATTTT. It is translated as CSTSATVGNTIYF.